This T cell receptor beta chain originates from a study of spatial heterogeneity in lung cancer. Turning to the study itself: Detection consistently captured more beta-chain sequences than alpha-chain sequences. Each distinct TCR and UMI combination averaged more than ten appearances in raw reads.

About this clonotype: Its antigen is unknown.

Described time point: sample taken at primary tumor resection. Sequencing covered unsorted whole RNA taken from tumor, nontumor lung or frozen PBMC. Around 70 TRACERx patients with early, untreated non-small cell lung cancer donated samples. TCRdb ran MiXCR on the 5' RACE reads and lists one entry per CDR3 protein. The table records more than 45,000 distinct CDR3 sequences, approximately 5% of them present only once. Germline-derived CDR1 and CDR2 are LNHDA and SQIVND (reference sequence). Trimming took off 4 bases at V and 5 bases at J, with 11 bases between the two ends. CDR3 size: 13 residues. The study's findings and limits: The appearance of ubiquitous expanded tumor TCRs in blood was greater at resection than follow-up.

The receptor was derived from a male donor with early-stage non-small cell lung cancer. This specimen consisted of PBMCs, obtained at surgery. The rearrangement links TRBV19 to TRBJ2-5; D may match TRBD1 or TRBD2 (6 bases each). The CDR3 loop reads CASSTGARETQYF. CDR3 sequence (DNA): TGTGCCAGTAGTACGGGGGCAAGGGAGACCCAGTACTTC.